This T cell receptor (beta chain) is drawn from a study of shared clonotypes between healthy human individuals. V was trimmed by 2 bases and J by 5 bases, leaving 4 bases between them. This CDR3 contains 11 residues. From germline, CDR1 is DFQATT and CDR2 SNEGSKA (reference sequence). Deep was the level used in running the assay. Researchers sequenced unsorted PBMC DNA using ten immunoSEQ deep assay plates. TCRdb's table, derived via immunoSEQ multiplex PCR, lists solely in-frame clones and lacks some. This table has fewer than 600,000 clones, roughly 83% appearing once. The origin of this receptor is a woman aged 40 to 49 in good health. Some clones in this sample may be carry-over from other donors' samples. The sample taken for sequencing was PBMCs. The chain is built from TRBV20-1 and TRBJ2-1; D uncertain. The CDR3 reads CSARQDNEQFF. The CDR3 DNA follows: TGCAGTGCTAGACAGGACAATGAGCAGTTCTTC.